This paragraph reports one TCR beta chain. This entry comes from a study of PD-1 blockade in mismatch repair-deficient tumors. The table came from immunoSEQ multiplex PCR; TCRdb's copy has only in-frame clones and leaves some out. Among around 39,000 clones listed, approximately 83% were seen once. The TCR sequence derives from an adult with mismatch repair-deficient cancer. This sample comprised PBMCs, obtained 38 to 40 weeks after starting pembrolizumab.

CDR3 sequence (DNA): TGCAGCGTTGACCTAGCGGCCACAGATACGCAGTATTTT. Amino acids: CSVDLAATDTQYF. This rearrangement joins TRBV29-1 to TRBJ2-3; 7 positions agree with TRBD2. Germline-derived CDR1 and CDR2 are SQVTM and ANQGSEA. The CDR3 runs 13 residues. The trim removed 3 bases at V and 2 bases at J, leaving 2 bases unmatched.